The 30 T cell receptor beta chains below were found in one sample sequenced in a study of control samples from healthy donors and cancer patients. Libraries were prepared by immunoSEQ multiplex PCR; TCRdb keeps only in-frame clonotypes and omits some of them. The sample has 100,000 to 150,000 clones; over 75% are singletons. The specimen was blood. The receptors shown here come from a young man in good health.

The rearrangement joins TRBV27 to TRBJ1-5; 10 bases align to TRBD1. The CDR3 runs 14 residues. V dropped 6 bases and J dropped 6; count of bases not matched to a gene: 5. In germline, CDR1 is MNHEY, CDR2 SMNVEV (reference sequence). CDR3 in DNA: TGTGCCAGCAGGGGACAGGGGTCGGTTCAGCCCCAGCATTTT. Amino acids: CASRGQGSVQPQHF.

This sequence joins TRBV9 and TRBJ2-7; 8 positions match TRBD1. The J segment lost 1 base and the V segment lost 3 bases, leaving 12 bases of the junction unmatched. This CDR3 is 17 amino acids long. Germline values: CDR1 SGDLS, CDR2 YYNGEE. As DNA, the CDR3 is TGTGCCAGCAGCGCCAACCCACGACAGGGGCGGTCCTACGAGCAGTACTTC. Encoded protein: CASSANPRQGRSYEQYF.

The rearrangement links TRBV28 to TRBJ1-5; D not certain. The CDR3 is 13 amino acids. Looked up from germline, CDR1 is MDHEN and CDR2 is SYDVKM. The V and J ends lost 7 bases and 6 bases respectively, with 13 bases between them. The CDR3 spells CASTTTRSQPQHF. In nucleotides, the CDR3 is TGTGCCAGCACCACTACTCGAAGTCAGCCCCAGCATTTT.

The chain is built from TRBV6-6 and TRBJ1-2, with D unclear. V lost 5 bases to trimming and J lost 3 bases, with 13 bases between them. The germline CDR1 and CDR2 sequences are MNHNY and SVGAGI (reference sequence). The length of the CDR3 is 14 residues. The CDR3 DNA reads TGTGCCAGCAGTCAACCCGTGACGGACTATGGCTACACCTTC. The encoded protein is CASSQPVTDYGYTF.

This clone has just one count. The chain couples TRBV18 to TRBJ2-3; TRBD1 might be the D (6 bases). This CDR3 spans 15 amino acids. Germline CDR1 and CDR2: KGHSH and LQKENI. V was cut by 6 bases and J by 0 bases, with 13 bases left in between. The CDR3 sequence: CASSSRQASTDTQYF. The CDR3 DNA sequence: TGTGCCAGCTCGAGCCGACAGGCTAGCACAGATACGCAGTATTTT.

The V call is TRBV2, the J call TRBJ2-5; 8 bases fit TRBD2. The CDR3 has 15 residues. J lost 3 bases, V lost 7 bases, and 10 bases had no gene match. CDR1 and CDR2 from the germline V gene are SNHLY and FYNNEI. DNA of the CDR3: TGTGCCAGCATCGGAGCCCTTAGCGGGAAAGAGACCCAGTACTTC. Encoded protein: CASIGALSGKETQYF.

This chain connects TRBV5-1 to TRBJ2-7; maybe TRBD1 (6 bases). V gave up 4 bases and J gave up 2 bases, with 10 bases separating them. The length of the CDR3 is 13 residues. CDR1 is SGHRS, CDR2 YFSETQ, per germline. CDR3 residues: CASSAQGPYEQYF. As DNA, the CDR3 is TGCGCCAGCAGCGCACAGGGCCCCTACGAGCAGTACTTC.

This clone was recorded once. This sequence joins TRBV3-1 (or the pseudogene TRBV3-2) and TRBJ2-7; 8 bases map to TRBD1. Germline V gene lookup returns CDR1 LGHDT and CDR2 YNNKEL (reference sequence). This CDR3 has 13 residues. V dropped 3 bases and J dropped 3; count of bases not matched to a gene: 1. The chain's CDR3 is CASSHTGGYEQYF. CDR3 sequence (DNA): TGTGCCAGCAGCCATACAGGGGGCTACGAGCAGTACTTC.

The rearrangement uses TRBV29-1 and TRBJ1-1, with TRBD1 matching over 8 bases. The CDR3 runs to 13 residues. V lost 6 bases, J lost 2 bases, and 5 bases stayed unmatched. CDR1 is SQVTM, CDR2 ANQGSEA, per germline. CDR3 sequence (DNA): TGCAGCGTAGGGGGGACAGGCAACACTGAAGCTTTCTTT. Encoded protein: CSVGGTGNTEAFF.

The rearrangement uses TRBV7-2 and TRBJ2-4, with D hard to call. V was trimmed by 5 bases and J by 7 bases, leaving 18 bases between them. Per germline, CDR1 SGHTA and CDR2 FQGNSA. The CDR3 runs to 15 residues. CDR3 nucleotide sequence: TGTGCCAGCAGCCCCCAAAGTGGGATTAGTAACATTCAGTACTTC. It specifies CASSPQSGISNIQYF.

The count of this clone is one. The chain joins TRBV7-5 to TRBJ2-6; the table gives TRBD1 as D, unverified against the DNA. TRBV7-5 is a pseudogene. This CDR3 contains 20 residues. The CDR3 here is CARSLEGTGRYDSGANVLTF. In DNA, the CDR3 is TGTGCCAGAAGCTTAGAGGGGACAGGGAGGTATGACTCTGGGGCCAACGTCCTGACTTTC.

The chain carries TRBV9 and TRBJ1-5; D remains ambiguous. CDR3 size: 14 residues. The V end lost 0 bases, the J end lost 0 bases, and 4 bases lay between the germline ends. Germline V gene data show CDR1 as SGDLS and CDR2 as YYNGEE. CDR3 sequence: CASSVGNSNQPQHF. In DNA form, the CDR3 reads TGTGCCAGCAGCGTAGGAAATAGCAATCAGCCCCAGCATTTT.

The V call is TRBV20-1, the J call TRBJ1-3; 9 nucleotides agree with TRBD1. This CDR3 is 16 amino acids long. Germline CDR1 and CDR2: DFQATT and SNEGSKA (reference sequence). J lost 2 bases, V lost 3 bases, and 8 bases had no gene match. The CDR3 here is CSASGTGFFPGNTIYF. The CDR3 DNA sequence: TGCAGTGCTAGTGGGACAGGGTTCTTTCCTGGAAACACCATATATTTT.

This clone was seen a single time. DNA of the CDR3: TGTGCCAGCAGGGAAGAAGGCTTGACAGATACGCAGTATTTT. Encoded protein: CASREEGLTDTQYF. This chain connects TRBV27 to TRBJ2-3; D remains ambiguous. This CDR3 is 14 amino acids long. V lost 6 bases to trimming and J lost 3 bases, with 13 bases between them. Looked up from germline, CDR1 is MNHEY and CDR2 is SMNVEV (reference sequence).

This rearrangement joins TRBV14 to TRBJ1-5, with 8 bases identical to TRBD1. Per the germline V gene, CDR1 is SGHDN and CDR2 is FVKESK. The CDR3 has 14 residues. Germline trimming cut 3 bases from V and 7 bases from J; bases unmatched to any gene: 5. The CDR3 DNA sequence: TGTGCCAGCAGCCAGACAGGGGTAGGGCAGCCCCAGCATTTT. Its translation: CASSQTGVGQPQHF.

This clone appeared a single time. V is TRBV5-1 and J is TRBJ2-1, with 7 bases lining up with TRBD2. This CDR3 has 15 residues. Unmatched junction bases numbered 5, after V lost 5 bases and J lost 0 bases. From germline, CDR1 is SGHRS and CDR2 YFSETQ. The CDR3 region is CASRMGGSSYNEQFF. The CDR3 DNA reads TGCGCCAGCAGGATGGGCGGGAGCTCCTACAATGAGCAGTTCTTC.

V is TRBV4-3 and J is TRBJ2-1, with 9 bases that match TRBD1. CDR1 is LGHNA, CDR2 YSLEER, per germline. CDR3 size: 14 residues. The J segment lost 3 bases and the V segment lost 4 bases, leaving 1 base of the junction unmatched. For the CDR3, the DNA is TGCGCCAGCAGCCGACAGGGGGGCTACAATGAGCAGTTCTTC. Its translation: CASSRQGGYNEQFF.

The CDR3 spells CASSISSGGDTQYF. The CDR3, as DNA: TGTGCCAGTAGTATTAGCAGCGGTGGAGATACGCAGTATTTT. V and J are TRBV19 and TRBJ2-3; possibly TRBD2 for D (5 bases). This CDR3 comprises 14 residues. V was trimmed by 3 bases and J by 5 bases, leaving 12 bases between them. In germline, CDR1 is LNHDA, CDR2 SQIVND (reference sequence). Looking up the rest from reference TRBV19 and TRBJ2-3 gives the full variable domain: DGGITQSPKYLFRKEGQNVTLSCEQNLNHDAMYWYRQDPGQGLRLIYYSQIVNDFQKGDIAEGYSVSREKKESFPLTVTSAQKNPTAFYLCASSISSGGDTQYFGPGTRLTVL.

The V call is TRBV10-3, the J call TRBJ2-2; D is unclear. V was cut by 4 bases and J by 3 bases, with 9 bases left in between. Per germline, CDR1 ENHRY and CDR2 SYGVKD. The CDR3 runs 14 residues. The CDR3 is CAISGASDTGELFF. CDR3 DNA sequence: TGTGCCATCAGTGGGGCGTCGGACACCGGGGAGCTGTTTTTT.

The CDR3 spells CASSKSKGYEQYF. The CDR3 DNA is TGTGCCAGCAGCAAATCAAAGGGCTACGAGCAGTACTTC. This chain links TRBV21-1 with TRBJ2-7. TRBV21-1 is assigned pseudogene status. This CDR3 is 13 amino acids long.

The chain couples TRBV7-2 to TRBJ1-5; D unresolved. With 1 base removed from V and 4 bases from J, the gap between germline ends came to 11 bases. There are 15 residues in the CDR3. The V gene's germline CDR1 is SGHTA and CDR2 FQGNSA. CDR3 bases: TGTGCCAGCAGCTTAGAGGGCCGACCTAATCAGCCCCAGCATTTT. Protein product: CASSLEGRPNQPQHF.

The rearrangement joins TRBV12-3 or TRBV12-4 to TRBJ2-5, with a tentative D call TRBD2 (6 bases). The germline V and J ends were trimmed by 6 bases and 2 bases, with 10 bases remaining between them. The CDR3 spans 13 residues. CDR3 sequence (DNA): TGTGCCAGCAGGAATAGCGGTCAAGAGACCCAGTACTTC. The encoded protein is CASRNSGQETQYF.

This clone was seen only once. This chain links TRBV30 with TRBJ2-3, with D possibly called TRBD1 or TRBD2 (5 bases each). The CDR3 sequence is 15 residues long. Germline CDR1 and CDR2: GTSNPN and SVGIG (reference sequence). V lost 7 bases to trimming and J lost 0 bases, with 17 bases between them. CDR3 DNA: TGTGCCTCCCGGGCTGGGGGAGTGAGCACAGATACGCAGTATTTT. Encoded protein: CASRAGGVSTDTQYF.

The V call is TRBV4-1, the J call TRBJ2-7, with a weak D call TRBD2 (7 bases). The CDR3 totals 15 residues. CDR1 and CDR2 from the germline V gene are MGHRA and YSYEKL. V gave up 4 bases and J gave up 3 bases, with 16 bases separating them. The CDR3 sequence is CASSPAGGLSYEQYF. The CDR3 nucleotides are TGCGCCAGCAGCCCCGCCGGGGGGCTGAGCTACGAGCAGTACTTC.

V gene TRBV4-1 combines with J gene TRBJ2-2, with TRBD2 matching over 10 bases. With V trimmed by 2 bases and J by 7 bases, 4 bases remained unmatched. The CDR3 loop spans 15 amino acids. Germline CDR1 reads MGHRA; CDR2 reads YSYEKL. The CDR3 nucleotides read TGCGCCAGCAGCCAACTAGCGGGGGTCAGCGGGGAGCTGTTTTTT. Its translation is CASSQLAGVSGELFF.

CDR3 nucleotides: TGTGCCAGCACCAAACGTCCCCCTGACGGGACCCTCGCTTACGAGCAGTACTTC. Encoded protein: CASTKRPPDGTLAYEQYF. The genes are TRBV7-8 and TRBJ2-7, with D possibly called TRBD1 or TRBD2 (5 bases each). Germline V CDR1 and CDR2: SGHVS, FQNEAQ. Trimming stripped 7 bases from V and 4 bases from J, with 29 bases between. This CDR3 has 18 residues.

DNA of the CDR3: TGCGCCAGCAGCATGGCCTCGGGCAGCAACACTGAAGCTTTCTTT. It translates to CASSMASGSNTEAFF. The chain joins TRBV5-1 to TRBJ1-1; the D is unclear. Between the trimmed V and J ends, which lost 4 bases and 2 bases, there was a span of 15 bases. The germline V gene has CDR1 SGHRS and CDR2 YFSETQ. The CDR3 has 15 amino acids.

In DNA form, the CDR3 reads TGTGCCAGCAGTGAAGTCAGGGGCATGAACACTGAAGCTTTCTTT. This translates into CASSEVRGMNTEAFF. The chain links TRBV6-1 to TRBJ1-1; tentative D call: TRBD1 (6 bases). The CDR3 covers 15 residues. V lost 1 base and J lost 0, with 9 bases in between. The V gene's germline CDR1 is MNHNS and CDR2 SASEGT.

The count of this clone is one. The rearrangement links TRBV2 to TRBJ2-7; D could derive from TRBD1 or TRBD2 (5 bases each). Trimming removed 7 bases from V and 5 bases from J, with 18 bases in between. The CDR3 is 14 amino acids. Germline lookup yields CDR1 SNHLY and CDR2 FYNNEI. CDR3 amino acids: CASKGTVKGNEQYF. The CDR3 DNA reads as TGTGCCAGCAAGGGGACGGTGAAGGGGAACGAGCAGTACTTC.

The CDR3 DNA follows: TGTGCCAGCAGTTTGTCTGGGACAGGGAACACTGAAGCTTTCTTT. This codes for CASSLSGTGNTEAFF. The chain uses TRBV6-5 and TRBJ1-1; 8 nucleotides agree with TRBD1. Germline loops: CDR1 MNHEY, CDR2 SVGAGI. Losses at the gene ends were 4 bases for V and 1 base for J; bases not matched to a gene: 5. The CDR3 loop spans 15 amino acids.